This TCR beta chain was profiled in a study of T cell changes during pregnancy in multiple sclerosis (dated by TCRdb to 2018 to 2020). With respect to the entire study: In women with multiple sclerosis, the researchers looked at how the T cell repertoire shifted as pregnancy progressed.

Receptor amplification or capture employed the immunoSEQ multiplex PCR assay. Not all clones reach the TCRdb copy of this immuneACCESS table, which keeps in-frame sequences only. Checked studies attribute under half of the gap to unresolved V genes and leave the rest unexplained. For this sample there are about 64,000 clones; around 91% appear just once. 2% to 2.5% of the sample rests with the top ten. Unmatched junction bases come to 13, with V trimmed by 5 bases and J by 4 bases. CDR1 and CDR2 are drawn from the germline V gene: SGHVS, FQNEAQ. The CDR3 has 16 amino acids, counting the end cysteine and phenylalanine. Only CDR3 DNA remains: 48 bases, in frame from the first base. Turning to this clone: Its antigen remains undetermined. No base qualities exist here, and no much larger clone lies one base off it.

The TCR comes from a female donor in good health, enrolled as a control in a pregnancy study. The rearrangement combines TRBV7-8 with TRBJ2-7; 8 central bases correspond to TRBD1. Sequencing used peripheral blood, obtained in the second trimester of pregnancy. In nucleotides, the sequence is TGTGCCAGCAGCCCGGACAGGGCCCTGAAATTTTACGAGCAGTACTTC. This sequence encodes CASSPDRALKFYEQYF.